This TCR beta chain was sequenced for a study of control samples from healthy donors and cancer patients. Assay: immunoSEQ multiplex PCR; the TCRdb copy retains only in-frame clones and omits some. The sample contains roughly 90,000 clones, roughly four fifths of which appear only once. Germline trimming cut 2 bases from V and 0 bases from J; bases unmatched to any gene: 3. The V gene's germline CDR1 is MGHRA and CDR2 YSYEKL. This CDR3 is built from 16 residues. Sequenced sample: blood. The chain combines TRBV4-1 with TRBJ2-3; TRBD1 agrees at 9 bases. The TCR sequence derives from a woman aged 55-69 years in good health. The DNA for the CDR3 is TGCGCCAGCAGCCAACTCGGGACAGGGAGCACAGATACGCAGTATTTT. Residues: CASSQLGTGSTDTQYF.